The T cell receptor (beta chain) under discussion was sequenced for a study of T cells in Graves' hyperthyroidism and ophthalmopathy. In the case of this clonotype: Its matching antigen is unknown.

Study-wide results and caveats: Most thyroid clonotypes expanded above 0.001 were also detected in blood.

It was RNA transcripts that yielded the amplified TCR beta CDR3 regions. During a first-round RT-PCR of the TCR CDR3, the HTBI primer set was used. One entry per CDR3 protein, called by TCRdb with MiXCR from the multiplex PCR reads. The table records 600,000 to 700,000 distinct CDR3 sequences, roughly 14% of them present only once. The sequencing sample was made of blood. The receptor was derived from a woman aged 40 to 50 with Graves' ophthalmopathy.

The CDR3 DNA is TGTGCCAGCAGCTTAACCCCCACTACTAGCGGGAGAAGGGGGGAGCTGTTTTTT. Its protein product is CASSLTPTTSGRRGELFF. J is TRBJ2-2 and V is TRBV7-3, with 11 nucleotides matching TRBD2. V trimming: 0 bases; J trimming: 8 bases; junction bases outside the gene matches: 11. The germline V gene has CDR1 SGHTA and CDR2 FQGTGA. The CDR3 has 18 amino acids. Filled out from reference TRBV7-3 and TRBJ2-2, the complete variable domain reads GAGVSQTPSNKVTEKGKYVELRCDPISGHTALYWYRQSLGQGPEFLIYFQGTGAADDSGLPNDRFFAVRPEGSVSTLKIQRTERGDSAVYLCASSLTPTTSGRRGELFFGEGSRLTVL.